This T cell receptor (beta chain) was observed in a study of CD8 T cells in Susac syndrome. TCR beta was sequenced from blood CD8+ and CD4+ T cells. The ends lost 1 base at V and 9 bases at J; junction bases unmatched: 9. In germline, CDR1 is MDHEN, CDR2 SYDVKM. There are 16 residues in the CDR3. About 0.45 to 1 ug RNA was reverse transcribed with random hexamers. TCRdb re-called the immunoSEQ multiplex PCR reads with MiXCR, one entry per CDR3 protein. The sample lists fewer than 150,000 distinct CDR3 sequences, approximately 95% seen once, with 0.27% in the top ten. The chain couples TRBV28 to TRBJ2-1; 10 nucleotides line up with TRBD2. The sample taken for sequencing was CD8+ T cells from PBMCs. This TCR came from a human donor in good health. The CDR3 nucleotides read TGTGCCAGCAGTTTATTAGCGGGAGGTCTCCAGGGTGAGCAGTTCTTC. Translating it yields CASSLLAGGLQGEQFF.